The rows below give T cell receptor beta chains drawn from one sample of a study of early T cells in non-severe SARS-CoV-2 infection. TCRdb re-called the 5' RACE reads with MiXCR, one entry per CDR3 protein. The table has 55,000 to 80,000 distinct CDR3 sequences, 8% to 9% seen once. The material was whole blood, obtained at baseline. The receptors derive from an adult who was a healthcare worker with PCR-confirmed SARS-CoV-2 infection or an uninfected control (not recorded which). Each CDR3 is given without its conserved first and last residue. Each record gives: CDR3 protein, clone size, V gene. For some rows the clone size is stated as once, few or many, or as a class when expanded; others skip it.

CDR3: ASSFLGTSNGDTQY
size: many
V: TRBV7-3

CDR3: ASSDHETQY
size: many
V: TRBV2

CDR3: ASSFSEMNTEAF
size: few
V: TRBV5-6

CDR3: ASSAGLAGAREQF
size: few
V: TRBV11-2

CDR3: ASRTGDLGGYT
size: few
V: TRBV6-1

CDR3: ASTGQGSDTQY
size: once
V: TRBV12-3/TRBV12-4

CDR3: ASSLYSRPDTQY
size: few
V: TRBV5-1

CDR3: ATSDTAHSNQPQH
size: NA
V: TRBV24-1

CDR3: ASSLVGNADTQY
size: few
V: TRBV11-2

CDR3: ASSQTAGAYGYT
size: few
V: TRBV3-1

CDR3: ASSQVMGHTYEQY
size: few
V: TRBV4-2

CDR3: SASPGNPIGNTIY
size: NA
V: TRBV20-1

CDR3: ASSLAAGIFGEQF
size: few
V: TRBV7-9

CDR3: ASSYHGGNEKLF
size: few
V: TRBV3-1

CDR3: ASSTRDGLFYGYT
size: NA
V: TRBV19

CDR3: ASSLELAGVGDNEQF
size: many
V: TRBV5-1

CDR3: ASSPSGRLSSYNEQF
size: NA
V: TRBV18

CDR3: ASSQVQLAGTRILYNEQF
size: few
V: TRBV3-1

CDR3: ASSYGSISSTDTQY
size: few
V: TRBV6-6

CDR3: ASKREGYNEQF
size: NA
V: TRBV2

CDR3: ASSQAGVLTDTQY
size: NA
V: TRBV6-2/TRBV6-3

CDR3: ASSLAGGPETQY
size: few
V: TRBV5-1

CDR3: ASSLVVAGEGTQY
size: NA
V: TRBV7-8

CDR3: ATSDGRAFNEQF
size: NA
V: TRBV24-1

CDR3: ASSPGLKNIQY
size: many
V: TRBV12-3/TRBV12-4

CDR3: ASSRYSYNEQF
size: NA
V: TRBV16

CDR3: SVEVRLAGQLGSYNEQF
size: few
V: TRBV29-1

CDR3: ATSGGGSTDTQY
size: many
V: TRBV24-1

CDR3: ASSSRETETQY
size: many
V: TRBV7-6

CDR3: ASSSGRGAYEQY
size: few
V: TRBV12-3/TRBV12-4

CDR3: ASSPPLAGASEQY
size: few
V: TRBV18

CDR3: ASSRAGGIAF
size: many
V: TRBV3-1

CDR3: ASSIDREGLDTGELF
size: few
V: TRBV19

CDR3: ASSLIRPGTWFFSYGYT
size: many
V: TRBV7-3

CDR3: ASSYSAGNYNEQF
size: few
V: TRBV6-6

CDR3: ASSLRSTGPYEQY
size: NA
V: TRBV11-2

CDR3: ASSSPPGQGNTDEQY
size: NA
V: TRBV7-9

CDR3: ASSLAGLGRATDTQY
size: NA
V: TRBV5-4

CDR3: ASSYSGLAGKGEQF
size: few
V: TRBV6-2/TRBV6-3

CDR3: ASSTRRRVNTEELF
size: many
V: TRBV7-8

CDR3: ASRWDRGTEAF
size: NA
V: TRBV5-1